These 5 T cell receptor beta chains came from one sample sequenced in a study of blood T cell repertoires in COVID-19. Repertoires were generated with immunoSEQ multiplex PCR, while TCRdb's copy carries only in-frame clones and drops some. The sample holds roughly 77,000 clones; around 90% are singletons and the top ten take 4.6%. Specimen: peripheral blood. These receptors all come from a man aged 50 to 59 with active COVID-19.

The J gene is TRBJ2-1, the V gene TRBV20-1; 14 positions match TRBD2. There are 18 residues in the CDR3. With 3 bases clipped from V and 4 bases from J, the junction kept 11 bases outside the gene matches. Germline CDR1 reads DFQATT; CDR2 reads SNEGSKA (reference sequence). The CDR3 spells CSASSRGLAGGQYNEQFF. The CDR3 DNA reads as TGCAGTGCTAGTTCCCGTGGACTAGCGGGGGGACAGTACAATGAGCAGTTCTTC.

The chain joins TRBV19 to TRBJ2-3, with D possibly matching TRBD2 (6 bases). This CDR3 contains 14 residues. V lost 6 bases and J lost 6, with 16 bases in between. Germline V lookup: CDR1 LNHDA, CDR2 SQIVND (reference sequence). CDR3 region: CASRLLAGKDTQYF. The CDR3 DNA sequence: TGTGCCAGTAGGTTGCTCGCGGGAAAGGATACGCAGTATTTT.

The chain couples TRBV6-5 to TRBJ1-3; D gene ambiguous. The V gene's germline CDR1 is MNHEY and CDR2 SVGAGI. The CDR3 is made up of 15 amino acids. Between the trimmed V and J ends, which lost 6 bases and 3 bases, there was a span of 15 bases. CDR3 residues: CASSPGGRGGNTIYF. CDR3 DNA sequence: TGTGCCAGCAGCCCGGGTGGGAGAGGTGGAAACACCATATATTTT.

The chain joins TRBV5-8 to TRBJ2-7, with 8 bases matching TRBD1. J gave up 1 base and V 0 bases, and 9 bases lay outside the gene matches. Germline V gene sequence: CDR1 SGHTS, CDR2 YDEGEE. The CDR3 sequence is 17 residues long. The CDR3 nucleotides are TGTGCCAGCAGCTTGGGACAGGGGAACGTTGGGTCCTACGAGCAGTACTTC. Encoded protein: CASSLGQGNVGSYEQYF.

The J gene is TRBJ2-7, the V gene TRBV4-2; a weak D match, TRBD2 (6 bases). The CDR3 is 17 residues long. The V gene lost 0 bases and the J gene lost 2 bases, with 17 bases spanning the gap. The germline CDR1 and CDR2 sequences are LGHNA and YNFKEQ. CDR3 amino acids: CASSQEITGVIPYEQYF. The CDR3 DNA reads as TGTGCCAGCAGCCAAGAAATTACGGGAGTGATCCCCTACGAGCAGTACTTC.